The T cell receptor (beta chain) described here comes from a study of T cell changes during pregnancy in multiple sclerosis. TCRdb keeps only in-frame clones here, not all; method: immunoSEQ multiplex PCR. The table records tens of thousands of clones, 88% of them present only once. CDR3 length: 14 residues. Between the trimmed V and J ends, which lost 5 bases and 4 bases, there was a span of 15 bases. Germline V gives CDR1 MNHEY, CDR2 SVGAGI. This sequence joins TRBV6-5 and TRBJ2-7; D is unresolved. Material: CD8+ T cells from peripheral blood mononuclear cells, obtained after pregnancy. The clonotype was recovered from a female donor in good health, enrolled as a control in a pregnancy study. CDR3 bases: TGTGCCAGCAGTCCCCGTGAAGCGCCATACGAGCAGTACTTC. It translates to CASSPREAPYEQYF.